One sample yielded the 5 T cell receptor beta chains listed below, sequenced in a study of blood T cell repertoires in COVID-19 (dated by TCRdb to 2019 to 2021). Receptor amplification or capture employed the immunoSEQ multiplex PCR assay. TCRdb's version of the immuneACCESS table is confined to in-frame rearrangements and falls short of the full clone set. An unresolved V gene accounts for under half of the shortfall where checked; the remainder is of unknown origin. This sample has approximately 500,000 clones in its table, and 75% to 90% of those were observed once. Roughly 0.9% of the sample lies in the top ten. Sequencing input: peripheral blood. All receptors derive from a man aged 18 to 35 with COVID-19, enrolled during active disease.

The chain carries TRBV21-1 and TRBJ2-6; the table gives TRBD1 as D, unverified against the DNA. TRBV21-1 is reported as a pseudogene. The CDR3 length is 16 residues. In nucleotides, the CDR3 is TGTGCCAGCAGCAAAGCGGTAGGGGGCGGATTCAACGTCCTGACTTTC. Translation: CASSKAVGGGFNVLTF.

The genes are TRBV19 and TRBJ2-3; D may be TRBD2 (6 bases). Germline V gene lookup returns CDR1 LNHDA and CDR2 SQIVND (reference sequence). The V end was cut by 5 bases, the J end by 0 bases, with 15 bases between. The CDR3 has 16 amino acids. The DNA of the CDR3 is TGTGCCAGTAGTGCCCGCATAGCGGCTAGCACAGATACGCAGTATTTT. Amino acids: CASSARIAASTDTQYF.

The chain couples TRBV3-1 (or the pseudogene TRBV3-2) to TRBJ2-3; 9 nucleotides line up with TRBD2. The CDR3 extends over 14 amino acids. The V and J ends lost 4 bases and 6 bases, in that order; junction bases with no gene match: 5. Germline V gene lookup returns CDR1 LGHDT and CDR2 YNNKEL (reference sequence). The CDR3 here is CASSLSGGLDTQYF. The CDR3 DNA reads as TGTGCCAGCAGCCTCAGCGGGGGGTTGGATACGCAGTATTTT.

CDR3 protein: CSASVLQGSNQPQHF. The CDR3 nucleotides are TGCAGTGCTAGTGTCTTACAGGGTAGCAATCAGCCCCAGCATTTT. This sequence joins TRBV20-1 and TRBJ1-5; D perhaps matches TRBD1 (6 bases). CDR3 length: 15 residues. Germline V gives CDR1 DFQATT, CDR2 SNEGSKA (reference sequence). V was cut by 3 bases and J by 0 bases, with 12 bases left in between.

The rearrangement links TRBV5-5 to TRBJ2-7, with D unclear. CDR3 length equals 13 residues. The germline CDR1 and CDR2 sequences are SGHKS and YYEKEE (reference sequence). Trimming took off 2 bases at V and 4 bases at J, with 10 bases between the two ends. The CDR3 here is CASSFALTYEQYF. The CDR3 coding sequence is TGTGCCAGCAGCTTTGCCCTAACTTACGAGCAGTACTTC. Full variable domain (rest looked up from reference TRBV5-5 and TRBJ2-7): DAGVTQSPTHLIKTRGQQVTLRCSPISGHKSVSWYQQVLGQGPQFIFQYYEKEERGRGNFPDRFSARQFPNYSSELNVNALLLGDSALYLCASSFALTYEQYFGPGTRLTVT.